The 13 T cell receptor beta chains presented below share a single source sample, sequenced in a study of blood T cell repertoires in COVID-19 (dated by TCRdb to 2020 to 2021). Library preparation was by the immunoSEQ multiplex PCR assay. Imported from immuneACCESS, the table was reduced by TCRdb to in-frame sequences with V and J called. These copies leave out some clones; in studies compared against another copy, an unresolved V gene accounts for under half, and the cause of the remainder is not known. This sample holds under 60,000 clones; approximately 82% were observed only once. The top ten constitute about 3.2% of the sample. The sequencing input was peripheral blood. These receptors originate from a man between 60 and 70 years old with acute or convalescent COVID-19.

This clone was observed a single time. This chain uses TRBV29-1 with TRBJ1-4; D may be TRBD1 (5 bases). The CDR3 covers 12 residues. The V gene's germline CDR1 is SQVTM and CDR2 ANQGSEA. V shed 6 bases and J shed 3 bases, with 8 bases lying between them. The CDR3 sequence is CSVGHSNEKLFF. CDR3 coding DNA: TGCAGCGTAGGACATTCTAATGAAAAACTGTTTTTT. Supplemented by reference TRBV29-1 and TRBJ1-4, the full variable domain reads SAVISQKPSRDICQRGTSLTIQCQVDSQVTMMFWYRQQPGQSLTLIATANQGSEATYESGFVIDKFPISRPNLTFSTLTVSNMSPEDSSIYLCSVGHSNEKLFFGSGTQLSVL.

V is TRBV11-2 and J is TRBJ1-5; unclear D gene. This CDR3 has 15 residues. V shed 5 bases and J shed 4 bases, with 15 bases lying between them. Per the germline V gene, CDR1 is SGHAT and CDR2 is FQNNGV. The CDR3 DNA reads TGTGCCAGCAGCCGGTCCCTGGGAGGGAATCAGCCCCAGCATTTT. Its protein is CASSRSLGGNQPQHF.

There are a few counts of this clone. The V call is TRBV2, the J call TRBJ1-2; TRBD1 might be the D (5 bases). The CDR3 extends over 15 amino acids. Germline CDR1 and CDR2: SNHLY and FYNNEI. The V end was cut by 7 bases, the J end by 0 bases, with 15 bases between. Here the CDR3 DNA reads TGTGCCAGCACCGAAAGCCCGACAGCTAACTATGGCTACACCTTC. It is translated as CASTESPTANYGYTF.

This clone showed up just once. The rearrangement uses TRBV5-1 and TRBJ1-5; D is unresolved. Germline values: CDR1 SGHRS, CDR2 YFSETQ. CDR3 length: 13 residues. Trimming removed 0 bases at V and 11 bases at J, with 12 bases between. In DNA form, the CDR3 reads TGCGCCAGCAGCTTGGCCGGGAGGGAGGCCCAGCATTTT. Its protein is CASSLAGREAQHF.

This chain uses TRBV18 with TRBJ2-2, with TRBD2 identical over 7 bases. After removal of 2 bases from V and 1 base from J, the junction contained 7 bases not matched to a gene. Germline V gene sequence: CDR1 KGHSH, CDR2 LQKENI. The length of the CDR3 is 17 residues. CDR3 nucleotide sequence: TGTGCCAGCTCACCAGGGATGCAGCGGGGGAACACCGGGGAGCTGTTTTTT. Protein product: CASSPGMQRGNTGELFF.

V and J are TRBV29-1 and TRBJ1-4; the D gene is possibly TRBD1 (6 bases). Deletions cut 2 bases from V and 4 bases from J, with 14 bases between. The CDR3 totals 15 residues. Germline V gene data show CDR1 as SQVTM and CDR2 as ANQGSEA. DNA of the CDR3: TGCAGCGTTGAAAAATTCGCAGGGGATAATGAAAAACTGTTTTTT. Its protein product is CSVEKFAGDNEKLFF.

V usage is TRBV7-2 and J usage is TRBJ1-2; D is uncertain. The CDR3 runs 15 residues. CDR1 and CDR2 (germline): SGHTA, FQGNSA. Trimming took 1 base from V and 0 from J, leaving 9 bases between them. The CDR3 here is CASSLEMRANYGYTF. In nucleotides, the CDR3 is TGTGCCAGCAGCTTAGAAATGAGGGCTAACTATGGCTACACCTTC.

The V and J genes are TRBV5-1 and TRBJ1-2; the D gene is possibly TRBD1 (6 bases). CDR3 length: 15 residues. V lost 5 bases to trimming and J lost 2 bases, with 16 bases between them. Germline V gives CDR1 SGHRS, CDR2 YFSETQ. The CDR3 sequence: CASRQTPTGNYGYTF. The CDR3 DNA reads TGCGCCAGCAGACAGACCCCGACAGGAAACTATGGCTACACCTTC.

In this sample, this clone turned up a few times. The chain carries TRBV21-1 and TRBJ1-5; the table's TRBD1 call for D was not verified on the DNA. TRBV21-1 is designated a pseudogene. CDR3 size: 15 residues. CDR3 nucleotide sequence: TGTGCCAGCAGCAGGGGGACAGGGCAAGACCAGCCCCAGCATTTT. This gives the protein CASSRGTGQDQPQHF.

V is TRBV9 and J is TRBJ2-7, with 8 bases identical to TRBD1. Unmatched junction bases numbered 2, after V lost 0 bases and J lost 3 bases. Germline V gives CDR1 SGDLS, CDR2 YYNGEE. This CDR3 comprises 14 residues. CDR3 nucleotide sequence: TGTGCCAGCAGCGTAGGACAGGGGAACTACGAGCAGTACTTC. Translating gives CASSVGQGNYEQYF.

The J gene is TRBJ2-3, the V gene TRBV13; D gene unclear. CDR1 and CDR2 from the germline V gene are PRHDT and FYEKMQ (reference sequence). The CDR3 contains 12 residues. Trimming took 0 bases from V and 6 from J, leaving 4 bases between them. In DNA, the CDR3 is TGTGCCAGCAGCTTAGGGTCGGATACGCAGTATTTT. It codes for CASSLGSDTQYF.

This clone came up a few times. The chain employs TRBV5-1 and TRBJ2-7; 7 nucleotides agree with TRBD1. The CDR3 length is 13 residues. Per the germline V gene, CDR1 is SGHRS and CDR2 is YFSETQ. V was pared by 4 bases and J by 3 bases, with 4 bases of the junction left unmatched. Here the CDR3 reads CASSNRDSYEQYF. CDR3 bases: TGCGCCAGCAGCAACCGGGACAGCTACGAGCAGTACTTC.

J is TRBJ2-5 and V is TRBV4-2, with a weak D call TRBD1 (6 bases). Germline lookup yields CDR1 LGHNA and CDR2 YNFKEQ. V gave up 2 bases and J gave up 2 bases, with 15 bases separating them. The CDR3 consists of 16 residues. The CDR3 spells CASSQINGQLQETQYF. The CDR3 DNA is TGTGCCAGCAGCCAAATTAATGGACAGTTACAAGAGACCCAGTACTTC.